Presented here are 15 T cell receptor beta chains from one specimen sequenced in a study of OX40 agonist ivuxolimab in advanced cancers. The assay was immunoSEQ multiplex PCR, and TCRdb's table has in-frame clones only and misses some. The repertoire includes tens of thousands of clones, about 86% of them detected once, and 5.5% to 7% sits in the top ten. Sequences were derived from CD4+ or CD8+ T cells sorted from blood, sampled in a trial of the OX40 agonist ivuxolimab. The receptors here all came from an adult with an advanced solid tumor such as melanoma, head and neck, liver or kidney cancer.

V usage is TRBV18 and J usage is TRBJ2-5; no clear D. Germline values: CDR1 KGHSH, CDR2 LQKENI. This CDR3 region has 11 residues. Deletions cut 6 bases from V and 3 bases from J, with 5 bases between. This CDR3 reads CASSEKETQYF. CDR3 DNA: TGTGCCAGCTCGGAAAAAGAGACCCAGTACTTC. The full variable domain, with the rest looked up from reference TRBV18 and TRBJ2-5, is NAGVMQNPRHLVRRRGQEARLRCSPMKGHSHVYWYRQLPEEGLKFMVYLQKENIIDESGMPKERFSAEFPKEGPSILRIQQVVRGDSAAYFCASSEKETQYFGPGTRLLVL.

The chain has TRBV30 and TRBJ2-7; the D is unclear. Per germline, CDR1 GTSNPN and CDR2 SVGIG (reference sequence). Deletions cut 3 bases from V and 5 bases from J, with 14 bases between. The CDR3 runs to 13 residues. Written as DNA, the CDR3 is TGTGCCTGGAGCGCACTCTCCCCGAACGAGCAGTACTTC. Residues: CAWSALSPNEQYF.

The CDR3 protein is CASSSSGELTSYNEQFF. CDR3 DNA: TGTGCCAGCAGCTCATCCGGGGAACTCACCTCCTACAATGAGCAGTTCTTC. The chain recombines TRBV7-9 with TRBJ2-1; D possibly corresponds to TRBD2 (5 bases). Germline V CDR1 and CDR2: SEHNR, FQNEAQ (reference sequence). The CDR3 extends over 17 amino acids. With 4 bases removed from V and 0 bases from J, the gap between germline ends came to 16 bases.

The chain links TRBV14 to TRBJ2-7, with D hard to call. V lost 1 base to trimming and J lost 7 bases, with 17 bases between them. CDR1 is SGHDN, CDR2 FVKESK, per germline. The CDR3 sequence is 15 residues long. The CDR3 sequence: CASSQVLGRSLEQYF. The CDR3 bases are TGTGCCAGCAGCCAAGTCCTGGGCCGGTCGCTAGAGCAGTACTTC.

The rearrangement joins TRBV2 to TRBJ2-6; 9 nucleotides match TRBD1. The germline CDR1 and CDR2 sequences are SNHLY and FYNNEI. This CDR3 region has 16 residues. V lost 6 bases, J lost 4 bases, and 7 bases stayed unmatched. The CDR3 nucleotides read TGTGCCAGCAGGGGCCTACAGGGGGCCGGGGCCAACGTCCTGACTTTC. Translating gives CASRGLQGAGANVLTF.

The V and J genes are TRBV19 and TRBJ1-5; D is undetermined. V lost 5 bases and J 2 bases, leaving 7 bases between the germline ends. CDR1 is LNHDA and CDR2 is SQIVND in the germline V gene (reference sequence). The CDR3 consists of 13 residues. The CDR3 reads CASSARGNQPQHF. The CDR3, as DNA: TGTGCCAGTAGTGCGCGGGGCAATCAGCCCCAGCATTTT.

The chain has TRBV18 and TRBJ2-5, with 7 bases matching TRBD1. The CDR3 is 14 amino acids. Germline V CDR1 and CDR2: KGHSH, LQKENI. Unmatched junction bases numbered 4, after V lost 2 bases and J lost 4 bases. The CDR3, as DNA: TGTGCCAGCTCACCATGGGCAGGGGGAGAGACCCAGTACTTC. Translating it yields CASSPWAGGETQYF.

This chain uses TRBV4-2 with TRBJ2-4; D gene ambiguous. V was trimmed by 0 bases and J by 0 bases, leaving 9 bases between them. Per germline, CDR1 LGHNA and CDR2 YNFKEQ. This CDR3 has 16 amino acids. CDR3 sequence reads: CASSQEFVGAKNIQYF. The DNA of the CDR3 is TGTGCCAGCAGCCAAGAGTTTGTAGGAGCCAAAAACATTCAGTACTTC.

The chain joins TRBV5-8 to TRBJ1-2; TRBD1 might be the D (6 bases). The CDR3 length is 13 residues. The germline CDR1 and CDR2 sequences are SGHTS and YDEGEE. The ends were cut back, 4 bases at V and 5 bases at J, with 12 bases in the middle. The CDR3 is CASSKTGPYGYTF. CDR3 in DNA: TGTGCCAGCAGCAAGACAGGTCCATATGGCTACACCTTC. The variable domain in full, completed from reference TRBV5-8 and TRBJ1-2, reads EAGVTQSPTHLIKTRGQQATLRCSPISGHTSVYWYQQALGLGLQFLLWYDEGEERNRGNFPPRFSGRQFPNYSSELNVNALELEDSALYLCASSKTGPYGYTFGSGTRLTVV.

The sample holds one count of this clone. The gene calls are TRBV4-1 and TRBJ1-6, with 9 bases identical to TRBD1. CDR1 is MGHRA and CDR2 is YSYEKL in the germline V gene. This CDR3 has 15 amino acids. Trimming cost V 4 bases and J 12 bases; bases outside gene matches: 10. The CDR3 DNA is TGCGCCAGCAGCCGAGAGGGGACAGGGAAGGGACCCCTCCACTTT. It is translated as CASSREGTGKGPLHF.

The V and J genes are TRBV10-3 and TRBJ1-1, with D possibly matching TRBD1 (5 bases). V was trimmed by 4 bases and J by 1 base, leaving 13 bases between them. This CDR3 is 15 amino acids long. Germline CDR1 and CDR2: ENHRY and SYGVKD. The CDR3 is CAISATGTANTEAFF. In DNA, the CDR3 is TGTGCCATCAGTGCAACCGGGACGGCGAACACTGAAGCTTTCTTT.

V usage is TRBV6-1 and J usage is TRBJ1-2; weak D call: TRBD1 (5 bases). The CDR3 runs 16 residues. Looked up from germline, CDR1 is MNHNS and CDR2 is SASEGT. V lost 0 bases, J lost 5 bases, and 16 bases lay in between. The CDR3 DNA reads as TGTGCCAGCAGTGAAGCGCTTCCGGGGACCTCGTATGGCTACACCTTC. It translates to CASSEALPGTSYGYTF.

Only one count was recorded for this clone. The chain combines TRBV5-1 with TRBJ2-1; a possible D gene is TRBD1 (5 bases). Between the trimmed V and J ends, which lost 7 bases and 2 bases, there was a span of 13 bases. CDR1 and CDR2 (germline): SGHRS, YFSETQ. The CDR3 contains 14 residues. The CDR3 here is CASGMDNAYNEQFF. As DNA, the CDR3 is TGCGCCAGCGGCATGGACAACGCCTACAATGAGCAGTTCTTC.

The chain employs TRBV14 and TRBJ2-2, with unresolved D. V was shortened by 4 bases and J by 1 base, with 4 bases between the two germline ends. The CDR3 spans 13 residues. Looked up from germline, CDR1 is SGHDN and CDR2 is FVKESK. CDR3 DNA sequence: TGTGCCAGCAGCCCATGGAACACCGGGGAGCTGTTTTTT. Translation: CASSPWNTGELFF. Full variable domain (missing parts from reference TRBV14 and TRBJ2-2): EAGVTQFPSHSVIEKGQTVTLRCDPISGHDNLYWYRRVMGKEIKFLLHFVKESKQDESGMPNNRFLAERTGGTYSTLKVQPAELEDSGVYFCASSPWNTGELFFGEGSRLTVL.

This clone was observed a few times. The chain links TRBV4-3 to TRBJ2-1; D gene unclear. Germline CDR1 and CDR2: LGHNA and YSLEER. Trimming shortened V by 0 bases and J by 10 bases, and 7 bases separated the two germline ends. This CDR3 comprises 12 residues. Here the CDR3 reads CASSQDQKEQFF. The CDR3 coding sequence is TGCGCCAGCAGCCAAGATCAAAAAGAGCAGTTCTTC.